Here is one TCR beta chain with its context. Assay: immunoSEQ multiplex PCR; the TCRdb copy retains only in-frame clones and omits some. The table has more than 200,000 clones, 85% to 90% seen once. These data belong to a study of blood T cell repertoires in COVID-19. CDR1 SGHNT and CDR2 YENEEA come from the germline V gene. This CDR3 comprises 15 residues. With 5 bases clipped from V and 6 bases from J, the junction kept 5 bases outside the gene matches. The receptor was isolated from an older man with acute or convalescent COVID-19. Material: peripheral blood. V gene TRBV11-3 combines with J gene TRBJ2-7; TRBD2 aligns across 15 bases. CDR3 region: CASSPGLAGGREQYF. DNA of the CDR3: TGTGCCAGCAGCCCCGGACTAGCGGGAGGGCGCGAGCAGTACTTC.